This passage covers 17 T cell receptor beta chains from one sample sequenced in a study of T cell responses to AZD1222 COVID-19 vaccine. Clones were read by immunoSEQ multiplex PCR, and TCRdb kept only the in-frame ones, dropping some. The table shows approximately 130,000 clones, with about 88% occurring only once. The sequencing here drew on peripheral blood, taken 28 days after the second AZD1222 dose. The receptors were sampled from an adult who received the AZD1222 COVID-19 vaccine.

The chain joins TRBV9 to TRBJ1-6, with 7 bases identical to TRBD1. In germline, CDR1 is SGDLS, CDR2 YYNGEE. This CDR3 has 15 amino acids. The J segment lost 13 bases and the V segment lost 0 bases, leaving 10 bases of the junction unmatched. In nucleotides, the CDR3 is TGTGCCAGCAGCGTAGGCGACAGGGAAGATCGTCCCCTCCACTTT. Amino acid sequence: CASSVGDREDRPLHF. Complete variable domain (other parts from reference TRBV9 and TRBJ1-6): DSGVTQTPKHLITATGQRVTLRCSPRSGDLSVYWYQQSLDQGLQFLIQYYNGEERAKGNILERFSAQQFPDLHSELNLSSLELGDSALYFCASSVGDREDRPLHFGNGTRLTVT.

V usage is TRBV9 and J usage is TRBJ1-4, with D possibly TRBD1 on 5 matching bases. Germline CDR1 SGDLS, CDR2 YYNGEE. Trimming cost V 4 bases and J 0 bases, with 13 bases left between them. This CDR3 region has 16 residues. The CDR3 spells CASSFGGTATNEKLFF. In DNA form, the CDR3 reads TGTGCCAGCAGCTTCGGGGGAACAGCAACTAATGAAAAACTGTTTTTT.

The V gene is TRBV29-1, the J gene TRBJ2-2; 16 bases align to TRBD2. Trimming took 8 bases from V and 6 from J; bases not matched to a gene: 6. This CDR3 comprises 15 residues. Germline values: CDR1 SQVTM, CDR2 ANQGSEA. Here the CDR3 reads CSFSGLAGGSGELFF. The CDR3 region has the DNA TGCAGCTTTTCGGGACTAGCGGGAGGGTCCGGGGAGCTGTTTTTT.

The CDR3 region is CASSVQGKGSPLHF. The DNA for the CDR3 is TGTGCCAGCAGTGTTCAGGGAAAAGGGTCACCCCTCCACTTT. V usage is TRBV2 and J usage is TRBJ1-6; perhaps TRBD1 as D (5 bases). Trimming shortened V by 4 bases and J by 10 bases, and 14 bases separated the two germline ends. This CDR3 region has 14 residues. Germline values: CDR1 SNHLY, CDR2 FYNNEI. The whole variable domain, remainder taken from reference TRBV2 and TRBJ1-6, is EPEVTQTPSHQVTQMGQEVILRCVPISNHLYFYWYRQILGQKVEFLVSFYNNEISEKSEIFDDQFSVERPDGSNFTLKIRSTKLEDSAMYFCASSVQGKGSPLHFGNGTRLTVT.

This clone occurred once. The J gene is TRBJ1-1, the V gene TRBV7-8; 11 nucleotides line up with TRBD1. V trimming: 0 bases; J trimming: 5 bases; junction bases outside the gene matches: 2. This CDR3 spans 15 amino acids. Per the germline V gene, CDR1 is SGHVS and CDR2 is FQNEAQ. The CDR3, as DNA: TGTGCCAGCAGCTTAGCGGGACAGGGGGTGACTGAAGCTTTCTTT. This translates into CASSLAGQGVTEAFF.

This chain uses TRBV10-3 with TRBJ2-6; TRBD1 matches at 9 bases. This CDR3 has 17 amino acids. Germline V gene lookup returns CDR1 ENHRY and CDR2 SYGVKD. J lost 0 bases, V lost 4 bases, and 4 bases had no gene match. Here the CDR3 DNA reads TGTGCCATCAGTGGGACAGGGGCAGACTCTGGGGCCAACGTCCTGACTTTC. This encodes CAISGTGADSGANVLTF.

This chain uses TRBV10-3 with TRBJ1-5; 7 bases match TRBD1. CDR3 length: 13 amino acids. Germline-derived CDR1 and CDR2 are ENHRY and SYGVKD. Germline trimming cut 6 bases from V and 7 bases from J; bases unmatched to any gene: 6. The CDR3 DNA reads as TGTGCCATCAGGAGGAACAGGGGCCAGCCCCAGCATTTT. Translated: CAIRRNRGQPQHF.

Concerning this clone itself: One end of the junction does not line up with germline, which may come from a read error. This rearrangement joins TRBV7-7 to TRBJ1-3; the D gene is possibly TRBD1 (6 bases). The CDR3 extends over 14 amino acids. Germline lookup yields CDR1 SSHAT and CDR2 FNYEAQ (reference sequence). CDR3 sequence reads: CASSAGVSGNTIYF. CDR3 coding DNA: TGTGCTAGCAGCGCAGGGGTTTCTGGAAACACCATATATTTT. Using reference TRBV7-7 and TRBJ1-3 for the parts outside the CDR3, the full variable domain is GAGVSQSPRYKVTKRGQDVTLRCDPISSHATLYWYQQALGQGPEFLTYFNYEAQPDKSGLPSDRFSAERPEGSISTLTIQRTEQRDSAMYRCASSAGVSGNTIYFGEGSWLTVV.

This chain connects TRBV18 to TRBJ1-2, with a weak D call TRBD1 (5 bases). The CDR3 covers 14 residues. CDR1 and CDR2 from the germline V gene are KGHSH and LQKENI. Trimming cost V 4 bases and J 4 bases, with 13 bases left between them. The CDR3 DNA sequence: TGTGCCAGCTCACGAGACAGCGTTACCTATGGCTACACCTTC. This sequence encodes CASSRDSVTYGYTF.

The CDR3 reads CASSPPGSLPGGNQPQHF. CDR3 DNA sequence: TGTGCCAGCTCACCTCCGGGCTCCCTGCCCGGTGGCAATCAGCCCCAGCATTTT. The rearrangement uses TRBV18 and TRBJ1-5, with D uncertain. V lost 3 bases, J lost 2 bases, and 20 bases lay in between. CDR3 length: 18 residues. Looked up from germline, CDR1 is KGHSH and CDR2 is LQKENI.

The rearrangement joins TRBV24-1 to TRBJ2-1; D may be TRBD2 (5 bases). This CDR3 has 15 residues. Germline CDR1 KGHDR, CDR2 SFDVKD. Trimming cost V 3 bases and J 8 bases, with 16 bases left between them. The CDR3 nucleotides read TGTGCCACCAGTGATATAGGACGAGGGCTCGATGAGCAGTTCTTC. Protein sequence: CATSDIGRGLDEQFF.

The count of this clone is one. The chain combines TRBV20-1 with TRBJ2-3; 7 bases are a match to TRBD2. Germline values: CDR1 DFQATT, CDR2 SNEGSKA (reference sequence). The CDR3 covers 14 residues. Losses at the gene ends were 3 bases for V and 2 bases for J; bases not matched to a gene: 5. CDR3 sequence: CSASTSVYTDTQYF. The CDR3 DNA is TGCAGTGCTAGTACTAGCGTGTACACAGATACGCAGTATTTT.

The chain couples TRBV4-1 to TRBJ2-5, with a possible D match to TRBD2 (5 bases). Germline CDR1 is MGHRA and CDR2 is YSYEKL. V gave up 2 bases and J gave up 1 base, with 17 bases separating them. The length of the CDR3 is 17 residues. CDR3 in DNA: TGCGCCAGCAGCCAACTTCCTAAGGAGGCGTTCCAAGAGACCCAGTACTTC. This codes for CASSQLPKEAFQETQYF.

The chain recombines TRBV6-5 with TRBJ2-7; D is perhaps TRBD2 (5 bases). Germline V CDR1 and CDR2: MNHEY, SVGAGI. V lost 6 bases, J lost 4 bases, and 10 bases lay in between. The CDR3 runs to 12 residues. CDR3 residues: CASRKEAYEQYF. The CDR3 bases are TGTGCCAGCAGGAAGGAGGCTTACGAGCAGTACTTC.

The rearrangement joins TRBV11-2 to TRBJ2-2; possibly TRBD1 or TRBD2 for D (6 bases each). The V gene's germline CDR1 is SGHAT and CDR2 FQNNGV. Trimming pared 2 bases from V and 4 bases from J, leaving 20 bases between. CDR3 length equals 18 residues. The CDR3 region has the DNA TGTGCCAGCAGCTTACTAAAGATCCGGAGGGGGTCCACCGGGGAGCTGTTTTTT. Its protein product is CASSLLKIRRGSTGELFF.

The chain carries TRBV12-3 or TRBV12-4 and TRBJ1-2; D unclear. This CDR3 spans 10 amino acids. Trimming removed 6 bases from V and 8 bases from J, with 7 bases in between. The CDR3 DNA reads TGTGCCAGCAGGGGCCTGGGCTACACCTTC. It translates to CASRGLGYTF.

J is TRBJ1-1 and V is TRBV18; D is possibly TRBD1 (5 bases). The V gene lost 2 bases and the J gene lost 4 bases, with 8 bases spanning the gap. This CDR3 is 13 amino acids long. The germline V gene has CDR1 KGHSH and CDR2 LQKENI. The CDR3 protein is CASSPGGSTEAFF. The DNA for the CDR3 is TGTGCCAGCTCACCAGGGGGGAGCACTGAAGCTTTCTTT.